The TCR beta chain under discussion was sequenced for a study of cytomegalovirus exposure and HLA in healthy donors. In the PCR, 60 Vbeta and 13 Jbeta primers were used. Method: immunoSEQ multiplex PCR; TCRdb's copy keeps in-frame clones and lacks some. Among around 190,000 clones listed, around 75% were seen once. Germline CDR1 reads SNHLY; CDR2 reads FYNNEI. This CDR3 contains 12 residues. V lost 5 bases and J 3 bases, leaving 7 bases between the germline ends. Of note for this clone: The antigen remains undetermined.

Study results and limitations: Apparent HLA restriction characterized most CMV-associated TCR beta chains in a later analysis. Among the sequence variants, a highly shared cluster was likely an artifact of sequencing. In vitro experiments confirmed that three CMV-associated chains were specific for CMV antigens. In an earlier analysis, in under 700 donors, most V segments appeared productive either ~87% or ~30% of the time.

This chain links TRBV2 with TRBJ1-1; D gene ambiguous. The source of this sequence is a woman aged 50 to 65 in good health and CMV-seronegative. Sequencing was performed on PBMCs. The CDR3 here is CASSSDYTEAFF. Written as DNA, the CDR3 is TGTGCCAGCAGTTCAGACTACACTGAAGCTTTCTTT.